This T cell receptor beta chain came from a study of early T cells in non-severe SARS-CoV-2 infection. On the study more broadly: Sequencing targeted bulk RNA from unsorted whole blood, leaving chains unpaired.

This clonotype was counted ten times or more. Its antigen is undetermined. Unique molecular identifier tags were affixed to discrete cDNA molecules. Each CDR3 protein gets one entry after TCRdb re-called the 5' RACE reads with MiXCR. In the table there are some 30,000 distinct CDR3 sequences, around 6.6% of which are singletons. This CDR3 contains 14 residues. Germline values: CDR1 SGHRS, CDR2 YFSETQ. After removal of 6 bases from V and 4 bases from J, the junction contained 10 bases not matched to a gene. Study findings and constraints: Private and CD4 specificities were missed by VDJdb matching, skewed to anti-spike CD8.

Material: whole blood. The clonotype originates from an adult who was a healthcare worker with PCR-confirmed SARS-CoV-2 infection or an uninfected control (not recorded which). This sequence joins TRBV5-1 and TRBJ2-7, with 7 bases aligning to TRBD2. Written as DNA, the CDR3 is TGCGCCAGCACCCCTCTGGGGGGGACTTACGAGCAGTACTTC. It encodes CASTPLGGTYEQYF.